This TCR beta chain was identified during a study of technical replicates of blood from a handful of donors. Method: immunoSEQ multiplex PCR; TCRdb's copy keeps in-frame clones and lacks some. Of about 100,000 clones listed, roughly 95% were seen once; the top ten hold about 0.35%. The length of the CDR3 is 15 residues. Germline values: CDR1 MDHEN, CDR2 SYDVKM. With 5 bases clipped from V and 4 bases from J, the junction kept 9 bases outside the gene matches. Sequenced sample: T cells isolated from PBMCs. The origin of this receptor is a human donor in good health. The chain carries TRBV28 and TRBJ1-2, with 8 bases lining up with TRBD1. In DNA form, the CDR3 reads TGTGCCAGCAGTACCGACCCGGGACAGGCCTATGGCTACACCTTC. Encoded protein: CASSTDPGQAYGYTF.